Presented here are 4 T cell receptor beta chains from one specimen sequenced in a study of T-cell memory formation after mild COVID-19. One entry per CDR3 protein results from TCRdb running MiXCR on the 5' RACE reads. The table records 70,000 to 100,000 distinct CDR3 sequences, around an eighth of them present only once. The sequencing sample was made of PBMCs or a T cell subset sorted from them (not recorded which). The receptors come from an adult woman who had mild COVID-19 (a few samples of this study predate the infection). Cell type and time point are not known.

This clonotype was counted only a few times. The genes are TRBV7-9 and TRBJ2-3; D is undetermined. Germline V gene data show CDR1 as SEHNR and CDR2 as FQNEAQ (reference sequence). V shed 0 bases and J shed 4 bases, with 8 bases lying between them. The CDR3 runs 14 residues. This chain's CDR3 is CASSLADRADTQYF. The CDR3 nucleotides are TGTGCCAGCAGCTTAGCTGATAGGGCAGATACGCAGTATTTT.

In the case of this clonotype: Since no conserved phenylalanine or tryptophan closes the CDR3, a read error is the likely cause. The chain couples TRBV7-9 to TRBJ2-6, with 9 bases that match TRBD1. The CDR3 is 18 residues long. Germline V gives CDR1 SEHNR, CDR2 FQNEAQ (reference sequence). The V segment lost 2 bases and the J segment 0 bases; nucleotides outside the gene matches: 5. The CDR3 DNA sequence: TGTGCCAGCAGCTTATGGACAGGGGAACCCTCTGGGGCCAACGTCCTGACTTTA. Translating gives CASSLWTGEPSGANVLTL.

This clonotype came up a few times. The V and J genes are TRBV12-3 or TRBV12-4 and TRBJ2-7; 9 nucleotides align to TRBD1. CDR3 length: 15 residues. The ends lost 0 bases at V and 5 bases at J; junction bases unmatched: 5. Here the CDR3 reads CASSLARQGVHEQYF. The CDR3 DNA sequence: TGTGCCAGCAGTTTAGCCCGACAGGGGGTGCACGAGCAGTACTTC.

The chain joins TRBV5-6 to TRBJ2-1; tentatively, D is TRBD2 (6 bases). The ends were cut back, 0 bases at V and 5 bases at J, with 9 bases in the middle. Germline V gene lookup returns CDR1 SGHDT and CDR2 YYEEEE. The CDR3 loop spans 14 amino acids. The DNA of the CDR3 is TGTGCCAGCAGCTTGGATCTAGCGAACAATGAGCAGTTCTTC. As protein: CASSLDLANNEQFF.